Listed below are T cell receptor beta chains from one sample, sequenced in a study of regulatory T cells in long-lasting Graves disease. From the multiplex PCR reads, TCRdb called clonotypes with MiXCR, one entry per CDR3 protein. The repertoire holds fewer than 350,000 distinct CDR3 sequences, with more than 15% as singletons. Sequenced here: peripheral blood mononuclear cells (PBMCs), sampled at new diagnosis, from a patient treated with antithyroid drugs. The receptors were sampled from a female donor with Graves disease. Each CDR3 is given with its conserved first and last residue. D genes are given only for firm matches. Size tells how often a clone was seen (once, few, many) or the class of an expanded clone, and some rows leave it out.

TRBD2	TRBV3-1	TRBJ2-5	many	CASSLAGTTSTYF	TGTGCCAGCAGCCTGGCCGGGACTACTTCTACGTACTTC
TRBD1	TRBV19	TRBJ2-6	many	CASTDRASSGANVLTF	TGTGCCAGTACGGACAGGGCGAGCTCTGGGGCCAACGTCCTGACTTTC
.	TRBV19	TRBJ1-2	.	CASNSLRDTPNLNYGYTF	TGTGCCAGTAACTCTCTCCGGGACACACCAAACCTAAACTATGGCTACACCTTC
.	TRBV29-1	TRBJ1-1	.	CSVEESGRMNAEAFF	TGCAGCGTTGAAGAGTCAGGGCGGATGAACGCTGAAGCTTTCTTT
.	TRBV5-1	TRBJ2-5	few	CASSLAQIQETQYF	TGCGCCAGCAGCTTGGCGCAGATTCAAGAGACCCAGTACTTC
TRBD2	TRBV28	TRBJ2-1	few	CASWSDRDRSGLAGGLSYNEQFF	TGTGCCAGCTGGTCCGACAGGGATCGTTCGGGACTAGCGGGAGGGCTCTCCTACAATGAGCAGTTCTTC
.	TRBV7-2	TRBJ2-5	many	CASSLGQYQETQYF	TGTGCCAGCAGCTTAGGACAGTACCAAGAGACCCAGTACTTC
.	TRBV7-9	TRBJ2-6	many	CASSLGGSGANVLTF	TGTGCCAGCAGTTTGGGCGGCTCTGGGGCCAACGTCCTGACTTTC
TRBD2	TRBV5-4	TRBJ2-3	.	CASSPTSGSGGSTDTQYF	TGTGCCAGCAGCCCGACTAGCGGGTCCGGGGGAAGCACAGATACGCAGTATTTT
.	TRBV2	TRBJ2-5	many	CASKVEWEGTQYF	TGTGCCAGCAAGGTGGAGTGGGAAGGGACCCAGTACTTC
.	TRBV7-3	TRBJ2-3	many	CASSSSGLSTDTQYF	TGTGCCAGCAGCTCTTCGGGTCTCAGCACAGATACGCAGTATTTT
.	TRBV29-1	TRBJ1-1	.	CSVEEVTGTEAFF	TGCAGCGTTGAAGAGGTCACGGGTACTGAAGCTTTCTTT
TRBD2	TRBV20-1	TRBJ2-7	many	CSAPWTSGSYEQYF	TGCAGTGCTCCATGGACTAGCGGGAGTTACGAGCAGTACTTC
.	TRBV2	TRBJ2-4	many	CASSDWGLAKNIQYF	TGTGCCAGCAGTGACTGGGGACTCGCCAAAAACATTCAGTACTTC
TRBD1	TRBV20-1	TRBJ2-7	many	CSALDRGSYEQYF	TGCAGTGCTTTAGACAGGGGCTCCTACGAGCAGTACTTC
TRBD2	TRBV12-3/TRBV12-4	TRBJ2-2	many	CASKPAGGGYGELFF	TGTGCCAGCAAACCAGCGGGAGGAGGTTACGGGGAGCTGTTTTTT
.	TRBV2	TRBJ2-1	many	CASSLRQSSYNEQFF	TGTGCCAGCAGTTTAAGGCAAAGCTCCTACAATGAGCAGTTCTTC
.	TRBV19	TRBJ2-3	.	CASSIAGPTDTQYF	TGTGCCAGTAGTATTGCGGGACCCACAGATACGCAGTATTTT
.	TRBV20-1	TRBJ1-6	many	CSASSYNSPLHF	TGCAGTGCTAGCTCCTATAATTCACCCCTCCACTTT
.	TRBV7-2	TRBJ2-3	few	CASRGETDTQYF	TGTGCCAGCAGAGGCGAGACAGATACGCAGTATTTT
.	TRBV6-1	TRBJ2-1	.	CASSDPGGQGQFF	TGTGCCAGCAGTGACCCCGGGGGCCAGGGGCAGTTCTTC
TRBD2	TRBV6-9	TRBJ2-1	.	CASSSAPQTSGNHEQFF	TGTGCCAGCAGTTCGGCCCCTCAGACTAGCGGGAACCATGAGCAGTTCTTC
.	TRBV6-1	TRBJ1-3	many	CASSEIDGNTIYF	TGTGCCAGCAGTGAGATAGATGGAAACACCATATATTTT
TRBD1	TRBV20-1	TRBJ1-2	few	CSARTGEEYGYTF	TGCAGTGCTCGAACAGGGGAGGAGTATGGCTACACCTTC
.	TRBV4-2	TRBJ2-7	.	CASSPGLRYEQYF	TGTGCCAGCAGCCCAGGACTACGATACGAGCAGTACTTC